This is a list of T cell receptor beta chains from one sample in a study of blood T cell repertoires in COVID-19. Repertoires were generated with immunoSEQ multiplex PCR, while TCRdb's copy carries only in-frame clones and drops some. The sample lists 140,000 to 150,000 clones, around 87% seen once, with roughly 10% in the top ten. The sequenced sample was PBMCs or T cells enriched from blood (not recorded which). The receptors derive from a man in his 60s who had recovered from COVID-19. The CDR3 runs from the conserved cysteine through the conserved F or W. The D gene is left open where the match is weak. For some rows the clone size is stated as once, few or many, or as a class when expanded; others skip it.

v_call	clone_size	j_call	d_call	cdr3_aa	cdr3_nt
TRBV10-2	-	TRBJ2-5	TRBD1	CASFKGQGYQETQYF	TGCGCCAGCTTCAAGGGACAGGGGTACCAAGAGACCCAGTACTTC
TRBV2	-	TRBJ2-7	TRBD2	CASSEGGSLREQYF	TGTGCCAGCAGTGAAGGCGGGAGTCTCCGCGAGCAGTACTTC
TRBV9	-	TRBJ1-2	TRBD1	CASSVVGRGLDGYTF	TGTGCCAGCAGCGTAGTGGGCAGGGGGCTCGATGGCTACACCTTC
TRBV19	once	TRBJ2-5	TRBD2	CASSSGRLAGAGETQYF	TGTGCCAGTAGCTCAGGGAGACTAGCGGGGGCGGGGGAGACCCAGTACTTC
TRBV11-2	-	TRBJ1-6	-	CASSWSLLPGDSYNSPLHF	TGTGCCAGCAGCTGGAGTCTGCTCCCCGGTGACTCCTATAATTCACCCCTCCACTTT
TRBV20-1	-	TRBJ2-1	TRBD2	CSATRGGEQFF	TGCAGTGCTACCCGGGGGGGTGAGCAGTTCTTC
TRBV19	-	TRBJ1-2	TRBD1	CASGDRGTNYGYTF	TGTGCCAGTGGTGACAGGGGCACTAACTATGGCTACACCTTC
TRBV6-2/TRBV6-3	-	TRBJ1-4	-	CASSHGGSNEKLFF	TGTGCCAGCAGTCACGGGGGATCTAATGAAAAACTGTTTTTT
TRBV30	-	TRBJ1-2	TRBD1	CAWSLGTGARYTF	TGTGCCTGGAGCCTCGGGACAGGCGCCCGCTACACCTTC
TRBV27	-	TRBJ2-1	-	CASSRRGARINNEQFF	TGTGCCAGCAGTCGTCGTGGGGCAAGAATAAACAATGAGCAGTTCTTC
TRBV28	-	TRBJ2-1	-	CASSLGGRNEQFF	TGTGCCAGCAGTTTAGGTGGGCGCAATGAGCAGTTCTTC
TRBV5-1	-	TRBJ2-3	TRBD2	CASRGGTSGWVDTQYF	TGCGCCAGCAGAGGTGGGACTAGCGGATGGGTGGATACGCAGTATTTT
TRBV5-6	-	TRBJ1-1	-	CASSFQGGNTEAFF	TGTGCCAGCAGCTTCCAGGGTGGGAACACTGAAGCTTTCTTT
TRBV2	-	TRBJ1-5	-	CASSEAGAYNQPQHF	TGTGCCAGCAGTGAGGCGGGGGCATATAATCAGCCCCAGCATTTT
TRBV4-1	-	TRBJ2-1	TRBD2	CASSQGLAGASYNEQFF	TGCGCCAGCAGCCAAGGTCTAGCGGGGGCCTCCTACAATGAGCAGTTCTTC
TRBV19	-	TRBJ1-2	-	CASSIGYKTGRYGYTF	TGTGCCAGTAGTATAGGATATAAGACGGGGAGATATGGCTACACCTTC
TRBV2	once	TRBJ1-1	-	CASSVKNRNTEAFF	TGTGCCAGCAGTGTAAAGAACAGGAACACTGAAGCTTTCTTT
TRBV28	-	TRBJ2-7	-	CASSPSGLYEQYF	TGTGCCAGCAGTCCGAGCGGGCTCTACGAGCAGTACTTC
TRBV2	once	TRBJ1-5	-	CASSEGGHQPQHF	TGTGCCAGCAGTGAAGGGGGGCATCAGCCCCAGCATTTT
TRBV7-9	-	TRBJ2-3	-	CASSPGTYQYF	TGTGCCAGCAGCCCCGGGACTTACCAGTATTTT
TRBV7-9	-	TRBJ2-7	TRBD1	CASRRDRDSYEQYF	TGTGCCAGCAGACGGGACAGGGACTCCTACGAGCAGTACTTC
TRBV27	-	TRBJ2-1	-	CASRAGAYNEQFF	TGTGCCAGCAGGGCAGGGGCCTACAATGAGCAGTTCTTC
TRBV19	-	TRBJ2-7	TRBD1	CASSTSGTGDYEQYF	TGTGCCAGTAGTACCTCCGGGACAGGGGACTACGAGCAGTACTTC
TRBV15	-	TRBJ1-5	-	CATNRDYSNQPQHF	TGTGCCACTAACAGAGACTATAGCAATCAGCCCCAGCATTTT
TRBV2	-	TRBJ2-2	TRBD1	CASSEYGTANTGELFF	TGTGCCAGCAGTGAGTACGGGACAGCGAACACCGGGGAGCTGTTTTTT
TRBV2	-	TRBJ1-1	-	CASSPQNTEAFF	TGTGCCAGCAGTCCACAGAACACTGAAGCTTTCTTT
TRBV7-6	-	TRBJ2-2	TRBD1	CATTPGTGGPTGELFF	TGTGCCACTACCCCGGGGACAGGGGGACCGACCGGGGAGCTGTTTTTT
TRBV28	-	TRBJ1-6	TRBD1	CASRGDRVSYNSPLHF	TGTGCCAGCAGGGGGGACAGGGTGTCCTATAATTCACCCCTCCACTTT
TRBV5-4	-	TRBJ1-5	-	CASSPRTPYSNQPQHF	TGTGCCAGCAGCCCCAGGACACCTTATAGCAATCAGCCCCAGCATTTT
TRBV3-1/TRBV3-2	once	TRBJ2-7	-	CASSQVWTHYEQYF	TGTGCCAGCAGCCAAGTTTGGACACACTACGAGCAGTACTTC
TRBV10-3	-	TRBJ2-7	-	CAIGQMSYEQYF	TGTGCCATAGGACAGATGAGCTACGAGCAGTACTTC
TRBV7-8	-	TRBJ1-5	-	CASSLEAYQPQHF	TGTGCCAGCAGCTTAGAAGCGTATCAGCCCCAGCATTTT
TRBV24-1	-	TRBJ2-3	-	CATGERDDFSDTQYF	TGTGCCACCGGGGAGAGGGATGATTTTTCAGATACGCAGTATTTT
TRBV11-2	-	TRBJ2-7	-	CASRPTGAYEQYF	TGTGCCAGCAGGCCTACAGGCGCCTACGAGCAGTACTTC
TRBV19	-	TRBJ2-5	-	CASTRDMGGLETQYF	TGTGCCAGTACCCGGGACATGGGTGGTCTCGAGACCCAGTACTTC
TRBV11-2	-	TRBJ2-7	-	CASSLALAGFEQYF	TGTGCCAGCAGCTTAGCGCTAGCTGGTTTCGAGCAGTACTTC
TRBV5-1	-	TRBJ1-3	-	CASTPQGGVNTIYF	TGCGCCAGCACCCCACAGGGTGGGGTAAACACCATATATTTT
TRBV3-1/TRBV3-2	-	TRBJ2-7	-	CASSPTVTYEQYF	TGTGCCAGCAGCCCAACGGTGACCTACGAGCAGTACTTC
TRBV9	-	TRBJ2-7	TRBD2	CASMRGLAIRSSYEQYF	TGTGCCAGCATGAGGGGACTAGCAATCAGGAGCTCCTACGAGCAGTACTTC
TRBV10-3	once	TRBJ2-2	-	CAISTGSNTGELFF	TGTGCCATCAGTACCGGGTCAAACACCGGGGAGCTGTTTTTT
TRBV29-1	-	TRBJ1-4	TRBD1	CSATGGTGEKLFF	TGCAGCGCTACAGGGGGCACGGGTGAAAAACTGTTTTTT
TRBV7-9	-	TRBJ2-7	-	CASSLASGGRGYEQYF	TGTGCCAGCAGCTTAGCGAGCGGAGGCAGGGGCTACGAGCAGTACTTC
TRBV9	-	TRBJ1-1	-	CASSHGQLNTEAFF	TGTGCCAGCAGTCATGGACAGCTGAACACTGAAGCTTTCTTT
TRBV28	-	TRBJ2-1	TRBD2	CASSFGLAGVAFF	TGTGCCAGCAGTTTTGGGCTAGCGGGAGTTGCGTTCTTC
TRBV30	-	TRBJ2-7	-	CAWKRTAVSYEQYF	TGTGCCTGGAAAAGGACAGCGGTATCCTACGAGCAGTACTTC
TRBV5-4	-	TRBJ2-5	-	CASSLGRMRGETQYF	TGTGCCAGCAGCTTGGGGAGGATGCGCGGGGAGACCCAGTACTTC
TRBV19	-	TRBJ2-1	TRBD1	CASSAWTGSKFDEQFF	TGTGCCAGTAGTGCTTGGACAGGGTCAAAGTTCGATGAGCAGTTCTTC
TRBV15	-	TRBJ1-4	-	CATSRGDSNEKLFF	TGTGCCACCAGCAGAGGAGACTCAAATGAAAAACTGTTTTTT
TRBV5-1	-	TRBJ2-7	-	CASSLARGPPSYEQYF	TGCGCCAGCAGCTTGGCGCGGGGGCCTCCCTCCTACGAGCAGTACTTC
TRBV27	-	TRBJ2-7	-	CASSTRAPRANEQYF	TGTGCCAGCAGTACGAGGGCTCCTAGGGCTAACGAGCAGTACTTC
TRBV28	few	TRBJ1-5	TRBD1	CASRNRGYQPQHF	TGTGCCAGCAGAAACAGGGGCTATCAGCCCCAGCATTTT
TRBV27	-	TRBJ1-6	-	CASSRIRGIYSPLHF	TGTGCCAGCAGCCGGATTCGAGGGATCTATTCACCCCTCCACTTT
TRBV7-9	-	TRBJ2-3	-	CAINTDTQYF	TGTGCCATCAACACAGATACGCAGTATTTT
TRBV5-6	-	TRBJ2-1	-	CASSLVGGREYNEQFF	TGTGCCAGCAGCTTGGTAGGCGGGCGTGAATACAATGAGCAGTTCTTC